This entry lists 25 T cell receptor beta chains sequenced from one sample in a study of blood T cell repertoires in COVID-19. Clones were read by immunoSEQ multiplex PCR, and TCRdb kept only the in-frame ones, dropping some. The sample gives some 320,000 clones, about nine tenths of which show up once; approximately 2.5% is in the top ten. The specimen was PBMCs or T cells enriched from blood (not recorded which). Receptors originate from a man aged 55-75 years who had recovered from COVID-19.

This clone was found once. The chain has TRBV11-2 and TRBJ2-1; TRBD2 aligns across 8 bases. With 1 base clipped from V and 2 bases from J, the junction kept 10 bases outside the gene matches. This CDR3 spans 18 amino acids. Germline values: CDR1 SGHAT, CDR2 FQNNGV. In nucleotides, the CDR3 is TGTGCCAGCAGCTTAGGCGCGAGCGGGGGCCGAACCTACAATGAGCAGTTCTTC. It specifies CASSLGASGGRTYNEQFF. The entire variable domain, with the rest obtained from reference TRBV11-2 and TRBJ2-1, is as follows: EAGVAQSPRYKIIEKRQSVAFWCNPISGHATLYWYQQILGQGPKLLIQFQNNGVVDDSQLPKDRFSAERLKGVDSTLKIQPAKLEDSAVYLCASSLGASGGRTYNEQFFGPGTRLTVL.

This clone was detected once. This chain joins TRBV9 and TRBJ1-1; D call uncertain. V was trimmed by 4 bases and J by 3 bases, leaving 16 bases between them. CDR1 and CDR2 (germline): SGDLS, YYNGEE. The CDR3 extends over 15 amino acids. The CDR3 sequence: CASSLTGNRDTEAFF. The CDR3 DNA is TGTGCCAGCAGCCTAACCGGGAATCGGGACACTGAAGCTTTCTTT.

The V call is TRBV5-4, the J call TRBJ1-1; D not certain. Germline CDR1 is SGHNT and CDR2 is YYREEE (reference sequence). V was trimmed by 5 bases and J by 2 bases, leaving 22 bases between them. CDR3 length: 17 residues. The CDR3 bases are TGTGCCAGCAGACCAGGACGCTTTAATGGAGGAAACACTGAAGCTTTCTTT. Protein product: CASRPGRFNGGNTEAFF.

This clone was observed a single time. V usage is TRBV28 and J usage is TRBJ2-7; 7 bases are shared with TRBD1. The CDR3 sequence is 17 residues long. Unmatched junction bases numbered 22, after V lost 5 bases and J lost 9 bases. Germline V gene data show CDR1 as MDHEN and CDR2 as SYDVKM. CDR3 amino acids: CASSTSRRGPQPIGQYF. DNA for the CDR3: TGTGCCAGCAGTACCTCGCGAAGGGGGCCCCAACCTATTGGGCAGTACTTC.

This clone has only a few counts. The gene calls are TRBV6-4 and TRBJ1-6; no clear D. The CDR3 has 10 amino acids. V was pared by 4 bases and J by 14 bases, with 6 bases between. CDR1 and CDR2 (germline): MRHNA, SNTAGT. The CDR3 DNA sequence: TGTGCCAGCAGTGGTCGGTCCCTCCACTTT. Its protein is CASSGRSLHF.

The chain's CDR3 is CSVEDPGAGNTIYF. The CDR3 DNA is TGCAGCGTTGAAGACCCCGGGGCTGGAAACACCATATATTTT. The rearrangement uses TRBV29-1 and TRBJ1-3; no clear D. CDR1 and CDR2 from the germline V gene are SQVTM and ANQGSEA. CDR3 length: 14 amino acids. The V gene lost 0 bases and the J gene lost 2 bases, with 8 bases spanning the gap.

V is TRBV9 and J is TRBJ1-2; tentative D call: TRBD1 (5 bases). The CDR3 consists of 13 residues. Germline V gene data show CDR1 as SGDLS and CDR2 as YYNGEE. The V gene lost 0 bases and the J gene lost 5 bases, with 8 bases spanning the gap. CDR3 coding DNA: TGTGCCAGCAGCGTAGGGTCAGGGTATGGCTACACCTTC. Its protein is CASSVGSGYGYTF.

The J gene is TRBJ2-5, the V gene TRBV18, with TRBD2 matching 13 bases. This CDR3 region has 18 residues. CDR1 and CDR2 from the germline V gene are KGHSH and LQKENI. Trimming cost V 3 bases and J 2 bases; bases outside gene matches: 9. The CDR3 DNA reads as TGTGCCAGCTCACCGCTGAGTAGACTAGCGGGGGGACAAGAGACCCAGTACTTC. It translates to CASSPLSRLAGGQETQYF.

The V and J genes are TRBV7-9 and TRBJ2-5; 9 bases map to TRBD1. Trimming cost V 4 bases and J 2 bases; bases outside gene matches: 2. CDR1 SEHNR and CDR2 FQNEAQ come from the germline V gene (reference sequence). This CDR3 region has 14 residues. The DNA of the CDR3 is TGTGCCAGCAGCTCGACAGGGGGTCAAGAGACCCAGTACTTC. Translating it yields CASSSTGGQETQYF.

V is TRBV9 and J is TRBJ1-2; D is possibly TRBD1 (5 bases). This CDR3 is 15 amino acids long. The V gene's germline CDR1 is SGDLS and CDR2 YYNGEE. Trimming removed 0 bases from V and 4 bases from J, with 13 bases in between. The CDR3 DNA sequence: TGTGCCAGCAGCGTAGGTAATACAGGACCCTATGGCTACACCTTC. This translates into CASSVGNTGPYGYTF. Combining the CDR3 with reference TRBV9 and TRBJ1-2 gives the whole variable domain DSGVTQTPKHLITATGQRVTLRCSPRSGDLSVYWYQQSLDQGLQFLIQYYNGEERAKGNILERFSAQQFPDLHSELNLSSLELGDSALYFCASSVGNTGPYGYTFGSGTRLTVV.

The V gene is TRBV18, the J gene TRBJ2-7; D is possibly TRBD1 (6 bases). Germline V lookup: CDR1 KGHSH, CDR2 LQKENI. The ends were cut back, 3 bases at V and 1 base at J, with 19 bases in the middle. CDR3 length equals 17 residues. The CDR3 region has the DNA TGTGCCAGCTCACCGACACAAGGGGGTACCAATTCCTACGAGCAGTACTTC. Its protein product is CASSPTQGGTNSYEQYF.

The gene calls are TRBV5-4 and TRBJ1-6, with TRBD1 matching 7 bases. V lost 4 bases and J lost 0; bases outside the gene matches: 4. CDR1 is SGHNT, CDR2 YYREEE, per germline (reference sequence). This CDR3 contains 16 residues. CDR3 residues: CASSRQGSSYNSPLHF. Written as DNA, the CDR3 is TGTGCCAGCAGCCGACAGGGTAGCTCCTATAATTCACCCCTCCACTTT.

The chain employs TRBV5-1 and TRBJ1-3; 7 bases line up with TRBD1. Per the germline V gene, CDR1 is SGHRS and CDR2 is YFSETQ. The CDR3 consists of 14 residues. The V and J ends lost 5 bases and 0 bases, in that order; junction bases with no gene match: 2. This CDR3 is CASRGQLSGNTIYF. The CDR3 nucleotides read TGCGCCAGCAGGGGACAGCTCTCTGGAAACACCATATATTTT.

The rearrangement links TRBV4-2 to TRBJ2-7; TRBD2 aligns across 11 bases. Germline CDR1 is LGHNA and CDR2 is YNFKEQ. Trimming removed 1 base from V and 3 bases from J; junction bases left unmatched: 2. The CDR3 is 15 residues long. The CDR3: CASSQGLAGYYEQYF. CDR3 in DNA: TGTGCCAGCAGCCAAGGACTAGCGGGGTACTACGAGCAGTACTTC.

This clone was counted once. CDR3 loop: CASSHPWQKNTEAFF. The DNA of the CDR3 is TGCGCCAGCAGCCACCCTTGGCAGAAAAACACTGAAGCTTTCTTT. The chain employs TRBV4-1 and TRBJ1-1; D call uncertain. Trimming left V 3 bases short and J 2 bases short, with 13 bases between. Germline V lookup: CDR1 MGHRA, CDR2 YSYEKL. The CDR3 loop spans 15 amino acids.

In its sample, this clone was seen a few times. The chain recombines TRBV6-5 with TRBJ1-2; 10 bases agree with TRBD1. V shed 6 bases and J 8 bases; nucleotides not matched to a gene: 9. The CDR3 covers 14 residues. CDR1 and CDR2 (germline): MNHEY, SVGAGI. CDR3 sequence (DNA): TGTGCCAGCAGGCGACGACAGGGGGCGGGCGGCTACACCTTC. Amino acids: CASRRRQGAGGYTF.

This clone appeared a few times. This CDR3 reads CSVAGGAGQPQHF. The CDR3, as DNA: TGCAGCGTTGCAGGGGGCGCAGGTCAGCCCCAGCATTTT. The rearrangement uses TRBV29-1 and TRBJ1-5; TRBD1 matches at 8 bases. Per germline, CDR1 SQVTM and CDR2 ANQGSEA. The CDR3 is 13 amino acids. J was trimmed by 6 bases and V by 4 bases; bases with no gene match: 5.

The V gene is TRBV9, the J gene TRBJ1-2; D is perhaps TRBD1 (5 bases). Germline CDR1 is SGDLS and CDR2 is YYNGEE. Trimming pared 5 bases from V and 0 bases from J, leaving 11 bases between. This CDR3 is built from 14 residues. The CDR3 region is CASSGGDSNYGYTF. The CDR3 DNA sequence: TGTGCCAGCAGTGGAGGGGACTCTAACTATGGCTACACCTTC.

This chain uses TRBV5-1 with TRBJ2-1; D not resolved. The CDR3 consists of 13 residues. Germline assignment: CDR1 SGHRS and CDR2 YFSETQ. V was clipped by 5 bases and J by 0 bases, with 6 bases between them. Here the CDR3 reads CASRTGSYNEQFF. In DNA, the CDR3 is TGCGCCAGCAGAACGGGCTCCTACAATGAGCAGTTCTTC.

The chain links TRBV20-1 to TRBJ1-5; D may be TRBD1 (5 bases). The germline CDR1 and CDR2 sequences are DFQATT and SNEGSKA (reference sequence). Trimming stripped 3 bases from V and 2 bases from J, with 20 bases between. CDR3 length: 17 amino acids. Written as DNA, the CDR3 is TGCAGTGCTAGTAGCGCGACAGACCCGTTAGGCAATCAGCCCCAGCATTTT. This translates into CSASSATDPLGNQPQHF.

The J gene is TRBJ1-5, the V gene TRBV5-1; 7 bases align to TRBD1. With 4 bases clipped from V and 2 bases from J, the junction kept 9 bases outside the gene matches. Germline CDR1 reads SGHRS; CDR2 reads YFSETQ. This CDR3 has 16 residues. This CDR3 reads CASSPGTGAGNQPQHF. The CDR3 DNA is TGCGCCAGCAGCCCGGGTACAGGGGCCGGCAATCAGCCCCAGCATTTT.

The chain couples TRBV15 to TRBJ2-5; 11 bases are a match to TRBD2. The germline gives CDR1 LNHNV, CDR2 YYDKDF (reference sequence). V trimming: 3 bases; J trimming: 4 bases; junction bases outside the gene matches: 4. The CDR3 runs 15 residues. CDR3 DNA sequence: TGTGCCACCAGCAGTGTAGCGGGGGGGTCAGAGACCCAGTACTTC. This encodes CATSSVAGGSETQYF.

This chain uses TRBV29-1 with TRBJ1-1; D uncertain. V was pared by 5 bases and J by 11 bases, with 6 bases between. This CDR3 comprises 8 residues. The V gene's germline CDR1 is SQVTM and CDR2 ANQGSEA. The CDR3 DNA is TGCAGCGTTAGCACCGCTTTCTTT. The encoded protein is CSVSTAFF.

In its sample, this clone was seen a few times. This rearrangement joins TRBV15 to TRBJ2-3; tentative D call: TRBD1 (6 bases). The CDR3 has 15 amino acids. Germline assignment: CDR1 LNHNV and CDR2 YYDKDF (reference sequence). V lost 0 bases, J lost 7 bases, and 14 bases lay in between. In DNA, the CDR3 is TGTGCCACCAGCAGAGATAAGGGGGAAAGAAATACGCAGTATTTT. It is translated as CATSRDKGERNTQYF.

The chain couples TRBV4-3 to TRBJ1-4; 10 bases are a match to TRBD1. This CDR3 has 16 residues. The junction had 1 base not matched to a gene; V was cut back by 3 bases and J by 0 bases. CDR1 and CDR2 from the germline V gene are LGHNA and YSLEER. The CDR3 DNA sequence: TGCGCCAGCAGCCAGGGGACAGGGGCAACTAATGAAAAACTGTTTTTT. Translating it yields CASSQGTGATNEKLFF.